One sample yielded the 26 T cell receptor beta chains listed below, sequenced in a study of OX40 agonist ivuxolimab in advanced cancers. TCRdb keeps only in-frame clones here, not all; method: immunoSEQ multiplex PCR. This table holds about 48,000 clones, about 81% found once. Specimen: CD4+ or CD8+ T cells sorted from blood, collected in a trial of the OX40 agonist ivuxolimab. These TCRs come from an adult with an advanced solid tumor such as melanoma, head and neck, liver or kidney cancer.

The J gene is TRBJ2-1, the V gene TRBV7-6; D might be TRBD1 (5 bases). Germline V lookup: CDR1 SGHVS, CDR2 FNYEAQ. This CDR3 region has 13 residues. V lost 10 bases and J lost 8, with 18 bases in between. As DNA, the CDR3 is TGTGCCACGAGTAGCAGGGATCGCGATGAGCAGTTCTTC. Translating it yields CATSSRDRDEQFF.

The chain employs TRBV27 and TRBJ2-7; D unclear. CDR3 length: 13 residues. Germline lookup yields CDR1 MNHEY and CDR2 SMNVEV (reference sequence). V was clipped by 3 bases and J by 0 bases, with 6 bases between them. The CDR3 region has the DNA TGTGCCAGCAGTTTGGGCCGCTCCTACGAGCAGTACTTC. As protein: CASSLGRSYEQYF.

This clone appeared a few times. This chain uses TRBV5-6 with TRBJ2-5; D is perhaps TRBD1 (6 bases). The CDR3 consists of 18 residues. Germline-derived CDR1 and CDR2 are SGHDT and YYEEEE. V was cut by 3 bases and J by 6 bases, with 27 bases left in between. CDR3 bases: TGTGCCAGCAGCTACACCATCGAAAACAGGGAACGATTGAAGACCCAGTACTTC. Translating it yields CASSYTIENRERLKTQYF.

The chain joins TRBV16 to TRBJ2-3; D might be TRBD1 (6 bases). The CDR3 covers 15 residues. Germline assignment: CDR1 KGHSY and CDR2 FQNENV. Trimming shortened V by 1 base and J by 5 bases, and 13 bases separated the two germline ends. CDR3 sequence reads: CASSQLFRGEDTQYF. CDR3 DNA sequence: TGTGCCAGCAGCCAATTGTTCAGGGGAGAAGATACGCAGTATTTT.

This clone occurred a few times. The genes are TRBV7-2 and TRBJ2-5, with D possibly matching TRBD1 (5 bases). Looked up from germline, CDR1 is SGHTA and CDR2 is FQGNSA. Trimming took off 3 bases at V and 5 bases at J, with 16 bases between the two ends. This CDR3 is 15 amino acids long. The CDR3 protein is CASSFNKGSQETQYF. CDR3 nucleotides: TGTGCCAGCAGCTTTAACAAGGGGTCTCAGGAGACCCAGTACTTC.

The gene calls are TRBV21-1 and TRBJ2-4; the D call in the table, TRBD2, was not verified against the DNA. TRBV21-1 has pseudogene status. The CDR3 runs to 14 residues. CDR3 nucleotide sequence: TGTGCCAGCAGCCGAGCTAGGGAGACGGACATTCAGTACTTC. It encodes CASSRARETDIQYF.

V usage is TRBV29-1 and J usage is TRBJ1-1; D is ambiguous. The CDR3 sequence is 9 residues long. Germline CDR1 and CDR2: SQVTM and ANQGSEA. V shed 5 bases and J shed 14 bases, with 12 bases lying between them. The CDR3 nucleotides are TGCAGCGTTCTCGAAGGTGACTTCTTT. It is translated as CSVLEGDFF. Together with reference TRBV29-1 and TRBJ1-1, the CDR3 gives the full variable domain: SAVISQKPSRDICQRGTSLTIQCQVDSQVTMMFWYRQQPGQSLTLIATANQGSEATYESGFVIDKFPISRPNLTFSTLTVSNMSPEDSSIYLCSVLEGDFFGQGTRLTVV.

The chain combines TRBV7-2 with TRBJ1-2; 12 bases fit TRBD1. Trimming cost V 2 bases and J 3 bases; bases outside gene matches: 4. Germline V gives CDR1 SGHTA, CDR2 FQGNSA. The CDR3 totals 16 residues. CDR3 bases: TGTGCCAGCAGCTTATGGGGACAGGGGGCATACTATGGCTACACCTTC. It encodes CASSLWGQGAYYGYTF.

The chain couples TRBV19 to TRBJ1-1; D call uncertain. This CDR3 contains 13 residues. V gave up 1 base and J gave up 4 bases, with 7 bases separating them. Germline CDR1 LNHDA, CDR2 SQIVND (reference sequence). The CDR3 spells CASSIVGLTEAFF. The CDR3 DNA reads as TGTGCCAGTAGTATAGTCGGTCTCACTGAAGCTTTCTTT.

V usage is TRBV19 and J usage is TRBJ1-5; D is uncertain. Germline values: CDR1 LNHDA, CDR2 SQIVND (reference sequence). The CDR3 runs 13 residues. Trimming stripped 2 bases from V and 4 bases from J, with 6 bases between. The CDR3 loop reads CASSIYGNQPQHF. The CDR3 coding sequence is TGTGCCAGTAGTATATACGGAAATCAGCCCCAGCATTTT. Variable domain in full (rest from reference TRBV19 and TRBJ1-5): DGGITQSPKYLFRKEGQNVTLSCEQNLNHDAMYWYRQDPGQGLRLIYYSQIVNDFQKGDIAEGYSVSREKKESFPLTVTSAQKNPTAFYLCASSIYGNQPQHFGDGTRLSIL.

This clone was picked up a small number of times. This chain links TRBV4-3 with TRBJ1-2; a weak D match, TRBD1 (5 bases). V lost 4 bases, J lost 7 bases, and 16 bases lay in between. Looked up from germline, CDR1 is LGHNA and CDR2 is YSLEER. This CDR3 has 14 residues. CDR3 residues: CASSRGSLRGGYTF. CDR3 in DNA: TGCGCCAGCAGCCGGGGCAGCCTCCGAGGTGGCTACACCTTC.

V gene TRBV9 combines with J gene TRBJ2-7; 9 nucleotides agree with TRBD2. The V segment lost 3 bases and the J segment 3 bases; nucleotides outside the gene matches: 7. CDR3 length: 15 amino acids. Germline V lookup: CDR1 SGDLS, CDR2 YYNGEE. Written as DNA, the CDR3 is TGTGCCAGCAGCGATCGGACTAGCGTCGACTACGAGCAGTACTTC. Its translation is CASSDRTSVDYEQYF. Full variable domain (remainder filled in from reference TRBV9 and TRBJ2-7): DSGVTQTPKHLITATGQRVTLRCSPRSGDLSVYWYQQSLDQGLQFLIQYYNGEERAKGNILERFSAQQFPDLHSELNLSSLELGDSALYFCASSDRTSVDYEQYFGPGTRLTVT.

J is TRBJ2-1 and V is TRBV5-1, with TRBD2 matching over 10 bases. The CDR3 runs 19 residues. V shed 2 bases, J shed 4 bases, and the junction held 15 bases outside the gene matches. Germline values: CDR1 SGHRS, CDR2 YFSETQ. CDR3 amino acids: CASSLRGASGRGLYNEQFF. The DNA for the CDR3 is TGCGCCAGCAGCTTAAGGGGAGCTAGCGGGAGAGGGTTATACAATGAGCAGTTCTTC.

The J gene is TRBJ2-1, the V gene TRBV29-1, with unresolved D. The germline V and J ends were trimmed by 3 bases and 10 bases, with 13 bases remaining between them. CDR1 and CDR2 (germline): SQVTM, ANQGSEA. This CDR3 contains 12 residues. In DNA form, the CDR3 reads TGCAGCGTTGAGGGGATTTCCAACGAGCAGTTCTTC. Protein sequence: CSVEGISNEQFF.

This clone came up once. The chain is built from TRBV2 and TRBJ2-3; TRBD2 aligns across 9 bases. Trimming cost V 9 bases and J 3 bases; bases outside gene matches: 1. CDR1 and CDR2 (germline): SNHLY, FYNNEI. This CDR3 region has 12 residues. The CDR3 spells CASGLATDTQYF. The CDR3 DNA reads TGTGCCAGTGGACTAGCGACAGATACGCAGTATTTT.

This clone was seen once. The CDR3 loop reads CASSRYTDTQYF. For the CDR3, the DNA is TGTGCCAGCAGCCGGTACACAGATACGCAGTATTTT. This rearrangement joins TRBV7-9 to TRBJ2-3; D call uncertain. The CDR3 loop spans 12 amino acids. Germline-derived CDR1 and CDR2 are SEHNR and FQNEAQ (reference sequence). Trimming took off 5 bases at V and 2 bases at J, with 5 bases between the two ends.

The rearrangement joins TRBV5-1 to TRBJ2-5, with D possibly being TRBD1 (6 bases). V lost 4 bases and J 4 bases, leaving 17 bases between the germline ends. CDR3 size: 15 residues. Germline CDR1 is SGHRS and CDR2 is YFSETQ. The CDR3 region is CASSPRDSRGETQYF. DNA of the CDR3: TGCGCCAGCAGCCCCCGGGATAGCAGGGGAGAGACCCAGTACTTC.

The chain has TRBV27 and TRBJ2-1, with 7 bases lining up with TRBD2. CDR3 length: 15 residues. The J segment lost 6 bases and the V segment lost 5 bases, leaving 10 bases of the junction unmatched. Germline V gives CDR1 MNHEY, CDR2 SMNVEV (reference sequence). For the CDR3, the DNA is TGTGCCAGCAGTCCTGGGACTACGGGAGGCAATGAGCAGTTCTTC. Protein: CASSPGTTGGNEQFF.

The sample holds one count of this clone. The V and J genes are TRBV11-2 and TRBJ2-7; D perhaps matches TRBD1 (6 bases). The V gene lost 5 bases and the J gene lost 0 bases, with 11 bases spanning the gap. Germline-derived CDR1 and CDR2 are SGHAT and FQNNGV. This CDR3 has 14 amino acids. The CDR3 coding sequence is TGTGCCAGCAGCATACAACAGGGCTCCTACGAGCAGTACTTC. This gives the protein CASSIQQGSYEQYF.

The chain combines TRBV4-1 with TRBJ1-4; D might be TRBD1 (5 bases). The CDR3 totals 16 residues. Trimming removed 2 bases from V and 4 bases from J, with 14 bases in between. Germline lookup yields CDR1 MGHRA and CDR2 YSYEKL. For the CDR3, the DNA is TGCGCCAGCAGCCAAATTTTTTGGGGGGATAATGAAAAACTGTTTTTT. Amino acids: CASSQIFWGDNEKLFF.

The chain has TRBV12-5 and TRBJ2-2, with 9 nucleotides matching TRBD1. The CDR3 loop spans 17 amino acids. The trim removed 6 bases at V and 4 bases at J, leaving 12 bases unmatched. Germline CDR1 and CDR2: LGHNT and FRNRAP. The CDR3 sequence is CASGRTRDRASTGELFF. CDR3 nucleotides: TGTGCTAGTGGCCGAACCCGGGACAGGGCCTCCACCGGGGAGCTGTTTTTT.

The V and J genes are TRBV2 and TRBJ2-3, with TRBD2 matching 10 bases. There are 15 residues in the CDR3. Trimming at V came to 4 bases and at J to 3 bases, leaving 4 bases not matched to a gene. The V gene's germline CDR1 is SNHLY and CDR2 FYNNEI. In DNA form, the CDR3 reads TGTGCCAGCAGTGCCCTAGCGGGAGTGACAGATACGCAGTATTTT. Translation gives CASSALAGVTDTQYF.

There are a few counts of this clone. In nucleotides, the CDR3 is TGTGCCAGTAGCGACACAGGGGCCACCGGGGGGCATTTT. It encodes CASSDTGATGGHF. The gene calls are TRBV19 and TRBJ1-5; 7 bases are shared with TRBD1. This CDR3 comprises 13 residues. The junction had 14 bases not matched to a gene; V was cut back by 6 bases and J by 15 bases. The V gene's germline CDR1 is LNHDA and CDR2 SQIVND (reference sequence).

The V gene is TRBV6-1, the J gene TRBJ2-2, with D unresolved. The germline V and J ends were trimmed by 5 bases and 5 bases, with 12 bases remaining between them. Germline V gene sequence: CDR1 MNHNS, CDR2 SASEGT. The CDR3 has 14 residues. CDR3 nucleotides: TGTGCCAGCAGTATCATGACGTCGACCGGGGAGCTGTTTTTT. Its protein is CASSIMTSTGELFF.

The chain has TRBV20-1 and TRBJ2-7; either TRBD1 or TRBD2 may fit D (5 bases each). The CDR3 is 11 residues long. Germline V gives CDR1 DFQATT, CDR2 SNEGSKA (reference sequence). Between the trimmed V and J ends, which lost 1 base and 11 bases, there was a span of 12 bases. The CDR3 sequence is CSARAGPVEYF. The CDR3 DNA reads as TGCAGTGCTAGAGCGGGGCCTGTCGAGTACTTC.

The gene calls are TRBV9 and TRBJ2-7; D is unclear. The CDR3 length is 14 residues. Trimming shortened V by 5 bases and J by 6 bases, and 18 bases separated the two germline ends. From germline, CDR1 is SGDLS and CDR2 YYNGEE. The DNA of the CDR3 is TGTGCCAGCAGTCCTACCCCCCGGGCAGGCGAGCAGTACTTC. This gives the protein CASSPTPRAGEQYF. Full variable domain (missing parts from reference TRBV9 and TRBJ2-7): DSGVTQTPKHLITATGQRVTLRCSPRSGDLSVYWYQQSLDQGLQFLIQYYNGEERAKGNILERFSAQQFPDLHSELNLSSLELGDSALYFCASSPTPRAGEQYFGPGTRLTVT.